The T cell receptor (beta chain) described here comes from a study of cytomegalovirus exposure and HLA in healthy donors (dated by TCRdb to about 2017). Context from the whole study: An earlier analysis of 550 to 700 of the donors reported about 250 Gb of sequence data and about 100 million unique TCR beta sequences from about 200 million T cells. An early release that covered some 640 HLA-typed donors contained approximately 320 gigabases of sequencing data and about 93 million unique TCR sequences. Of the 350 to 450 genotyped donors, 65% to 90% fell in the genetic ancestry cluster associated with self-reported Caucasian donors. The study aimed to test whether cataloging public T cell receptors could reveal signatures of past pathogen exposure. The study profiled the T cell repertoires of hundreds of subjects by immunosequencing and related them to cytomegalovirus serostatus. Along with the approximately 700-subject first cohort, a separate validation cohort of over a hundred different subjects was used. The study combined high-throughput TCR immunosequencing, statistical association of individual TCRs with disease status, and machine learning to predict cytomegalovirus infection status. A later analysis re-analyzed previously published TCR beta repertoires from 660 or so donors and added high-resolution HLA genotyping to study TCR occurrence patterns. Rather than using new phenotypic data, the later analysis identified candidate immune exposures from TCR beta sequences and from how often those sequences occurred across donors. An earlier analysis of 587 of the donors applied high-throughput TCR beta sequencing to assess whether each TCR beta V gene segment acted as functional or pseudogenic. Alongside the repertoire data, information on donor age, sex, ethnicity and CMV serostatus was compiled. Genome-wide SNP genotypes for about 65% of the 666 donors were used in a later genetic analysis, which treated that subset as a discovery cohort. All discovery cohort repertoires had been generated on a single sequencing platform. Class I and class II HLA loci were covered by the typing at four-digit resolution. Typing coverage differed by locus: A, B, C, DRB1 and DQB1 were typed in roughly 629-630 donors, DQA1 in about 500, DPA1 in some 600, and DPB1 in roughly 450. Roughly 5 DR-DQ haplotypes were treated as single units for association and clustering because of strong linkage in the cohort. On average, about 240,000 unique TCR beta nucleotide sequences were sequenced per donor among 300 to 500 genotyped donors of the cohort, with roughly 20% of those sequences being non-productive.

In total, about 650 healthy bone marrow donors made up the cohort. At the time of sampling, every cohort member was nominally healthy, though immune exposures that went unrecorded were likely present. The donor was CMV seronegative and was included in the group of a few hundred seronegative cohort members. A peripheral blood sample was provided by each donor, and peripheral blood mononuclear cells were used for TCR beta sequencing. The Qiagen DNeasy Blood Extraction Kit was used to extract genomic DNA from the blood cell samples. Library generation was performed with the immunoSEQ multiplex PCR assay. A mixture of 60 forward primers for TCR Vbeta segments and 13 reverse primers for TCR Jbeta segments was used in the multiplex PCR. The CDR3 region of rearranged TCR beta genes was amplified from genomic DNA with a multiplex PCR assay. Amplified TCR beta libraries were sequenced as 87-base-pair reads on the Illumina HiSeq System. Regarding the original processing steps: In a later analysis, some 80 million unique TCR beta chains were counted across the roughly 670 repertoires, and roughly 11 million of these chains were shared by at least two donors. To remove PCR and sequencing errors, raw reads were error-corrected and collapsed into unique sequences using a nearest-neighbor algorithm that merged closely related sequences. To assign V, D and J gene segments, CDR3 sequences were aligned to IMGT reference sequences. Each retained sequence needed at least a six-nucleotide match to both a V gene segment and a J gene segment. A rearrangement counted as productive if the CDR3 had no stop codons and remained in frame with V and J, and every other rearrangement counted as non-productive. Following IMGT convention, CDR3 was defined as the stretch from the second conserved V-encoded cysteine to the conserved J-encoded phenylalanine. Sequences without an unambiguous match to a single V gene segment were excluded from the earlier analysis of 450 to 650 of the donors. In an earlier analysis of around 590 of the donors, a V segment was called functional when productive rearrangements were above 56.7%, and segregating when the standard deviation between donors exceeded 5%. To diagnose cytomegalovirus status from the catalog of TCR beta chain sequences, a statistical classification framework was built. In a later analysis, V and J genes were assigned by comparing TCR nucleotide sequences against IMGT/GENE-DB human TR gene sequences. A later analysis assigned CDR3 sequences and most-parsimonious VDJ recombination scenarios with the TCRdist pipeline. A later analysis defined each TCR beta chain by its CDR3 amino acid sequence plus V-gene family, and excluded reads lacking a unique V-gene family. As a way to deal with suspected cross-contamination and a sequencing artifact, a later analysis dropped more than 500 nucleotide sequences that were highly shared and had low generation probability. In a later analysis, a clonal expansion index was calculated for each public chain from normalized within-repertoire ranks of inferred template counts. A later analysis computed generation probabilities with a VDJ recombination model fitted to out-of-frame rearrangements, and checked the results against IGoR. In a later analysis, hypergeometric tests were used to score TCR-TCR, TCR-HLA and TCR-CMV co-occurrence, with a repertoire-size bias correction applied to TCR pairs. To estimate false discovery rates, a later analysis permuted the HLA or CMV assignments 20 times. In a later analysis, co-occurring TCRs were grouped with DBSCAN, and TCRdist sequence similarity was added when clustering was performed within HLA-allele-positive subsets. For co-occurrence clustering, repertoires with fewer than 30,000 or more than 120,000 public chains were excluded, along with 5 or 6 repertoires with anomalous nucleotide sharing. TCRdb obtained this table from immuneACCESS and retained in-frame rearrangements with V and J assigned. These tables miss some clones; where compared with another copy, unresolved V genes account for less than half of the shortfall, and the remainder is unexplained. V and J calls and clone size come straight from that table; D and trimming were deduced from the DNA. The record for this sample contains approximately 75,000 clones. The ten largest account for 4% to 6% of the sample.

The CDR3 covers 15 residues, taking in both the cysteine and the phenylalanine. Just the 45-base CDR3 DNA is kept, in frame starting at base 1. V is reduced by 6 bases and J by 0 bases, leaving a spacing of 9 bases between them. Reading the germline V gene (reference sequence) gives CDR1 MNHEY and CDR2 SMNVEV. Study-level results and caveats: An earlier analysis of some 590 of the donors showed that most TCR beta V segments appeared in productive rearrangements either about 87% or about 30% of the time, which broadly matched IMGT annotations. When HLA alleles, especially DR and DQ, strongly co-occurred, TCR associations were difficult to assign to individual alleles. The 87-base-pair reads could not distinguish some IMGT-functional V segments, including TRBV6-2 and TRBV6-3, so those segments were excluded. In this cohort, only TCR beta chains were sequenced, and detectable features were limited by the absence of alpha or paired-chain data. Roughly uniform sequencing depth across donors was assumed in presence/absence analyses, although this assumption may not hold. Compared with the roughly 720-donor mean, donors in an Asian-associated ancestry cluster had fewer N-insertions in productive TCRs, according to a later genetic analysis. The study gave a list of 150 to 200 TCR beta chains associated with cytomegalovirus. The earlier analysis of approximately 590 of the donors excluded seventeen rarely observed V segments, including chromosome 9 orphons, because counts were too low. A later analysis reported that several top co-occurrence clusters appeared linked to parvovirus B19, influenza, CMV and Epstein-Barr virus. The authors suggested that the approach could potentially be generalized to other disease states and immunological phenotypes. In a later analysis, most CMV-associated TCR beta chains were found to appear HLA-restricted, with HLA associations seemingly driven largely by CMV exposure. For the cohort, immune exposure information was limited to CMV serostatus. A later analysis found that HLA-associated TCR beta chains were more clonally expanded and had lower generation probabilities than equally common non-associated chains. A later genetic analysis associated a missense DCLRE1C variant with V-gene and J-gene trimming of TCR beta chains, and an independent cohort replicated the association. A further reported finding was that TCR beta sequences accurately predicted the HLA-A and HLA-B alleles for most subjects in the first cohort. In a later analysis, TCR association rates were found to vary across HLA loci, with the most associated TCRs seen for DRB1 alleles and the fewest for HLA-C alleles. The classifier was reported to diagnose cytomegalovirus status with high specificity and sensitivity in both the original and validation cohorts. A few of the identified cytomegalovirus-associated TCR beta chains were confirmed in vitro to be specific for cytomegalovirus antigens. HLA typing was unavailable for some donors at each locus, so association tests used only the typed subset. Specific HLA alleles were associated with 15,000 to 20,000 TCR beta sequences at a false discovery rate of 0.05 in a later analysis. A cluster of highly shared sequence variants was judged likely to be a technical artifact of the sequencing pipeline. Correlated functional status among segregating V segments might be attributable to linkage disequilibrium, but an unknown experimental factor could not be ruled out. Most TCR sequences were seen in very few donors, while some public TCRs were found in many individuals.

Remarks on this clone: The target of this receptor is not known.

The TCR originated in a man aged 40-49 years in good health and CMV-seronegative. The chain is assembled from TRBV27 and TRBJ1-6; no D gene is confidently identified. Material for sequencing was PBMCs. The CDR3 in this case is CASRVQSSYNSPLHF. The DNA is TGTGCCAGCAGGGTACAGAGCTCCTATAATTCACCCCTCCACTTT.